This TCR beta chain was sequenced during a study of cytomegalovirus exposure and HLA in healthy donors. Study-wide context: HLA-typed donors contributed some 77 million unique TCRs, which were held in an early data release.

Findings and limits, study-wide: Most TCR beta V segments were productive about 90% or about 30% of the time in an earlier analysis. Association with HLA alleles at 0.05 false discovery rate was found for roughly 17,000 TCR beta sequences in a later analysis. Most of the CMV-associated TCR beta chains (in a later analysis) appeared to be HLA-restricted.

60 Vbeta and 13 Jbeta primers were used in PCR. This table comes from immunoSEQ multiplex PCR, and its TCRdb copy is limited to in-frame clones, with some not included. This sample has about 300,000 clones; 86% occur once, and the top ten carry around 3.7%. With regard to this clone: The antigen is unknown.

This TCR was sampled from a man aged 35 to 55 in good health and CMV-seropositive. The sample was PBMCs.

The CDR3, as DNA: TGCGCCAGCAGCACGGGGACTAGCGCGGCCTACAATGAGCAGTTCTTC. It encodes CASSTGTSAAYNEQFF. This chain connects TRBV5-1 to TRBJ2-1; 10 bases are shared with TRBD2. From germline, CDR1 is SGHRS and CDR2 YFSETQ. Trimming cost V 4 bases and J 2 bases; bases outside gene matches: 6. This CDR3 contains 16 residues.